This T cell receptor beta chain emerged from a study of cytomegalovirus exposure and HLA in healthy donors. Study details: Unique TCRs numbering roughly 85 million, obtained from HLA-typed donors, made up an early data release. Among the 398 donors who were genotyped, around 77% fell in the genetic ancestry cluster that is associated with self-reported Caucasian donors.

Concerning this clone: Its antigen remains unidentified. Sequence at one end of the junction differs from germline and may be a read error.

Study-wide findings and caveats: Reports indicated that the classifier achieved high specificity and sensitivity in diagnosing cytomegalovirus status. At a 0.05 false discovery rate, a later analysis found 15,000 to 20,000 TCR beta sequences to be associated with HLA alleles.

Primers for the PCR totalled 60 Vbeta and 13 Jbeta. The method was immunoSEQ multiplex PCR; TCRdb's version includes in-frame clones alone and lacks a portion of them. Among about 140,000 clones listed, around four fifths were seen once. CDR3 length: 13 residues. CDR1 LNHDA and CDR2 SQIVND come from the germline V gene (reference sequence). This chain connects TRBV19 to TRBJ1-1, with 7 bases fitting TRBD1. The receptor was isolated from a man aged 40-49 years in good health and CMV-seronegative. The sequenced sample consisted of PBMCs. CDR3 sequence reads: CVSNEGAFTEAFF. For the CDR3, the DNA is TGTGTCAGTAACGAGGGGGCTTTCACTGAAGCTTTCTTT.